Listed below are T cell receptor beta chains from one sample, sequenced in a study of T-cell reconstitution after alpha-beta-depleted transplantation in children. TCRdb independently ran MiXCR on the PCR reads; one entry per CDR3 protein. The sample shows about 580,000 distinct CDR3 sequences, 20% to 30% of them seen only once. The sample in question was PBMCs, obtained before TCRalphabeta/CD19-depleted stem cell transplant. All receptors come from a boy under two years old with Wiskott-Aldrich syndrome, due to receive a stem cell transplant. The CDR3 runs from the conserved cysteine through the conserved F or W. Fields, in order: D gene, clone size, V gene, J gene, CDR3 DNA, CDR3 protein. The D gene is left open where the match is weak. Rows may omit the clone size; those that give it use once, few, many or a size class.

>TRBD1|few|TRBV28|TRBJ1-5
TGTGCCAGCAGTTTTAACAGGGGCTTCGGGAATCAGCCCCAGCATTTT
CASSFNRGFGNQPQHF
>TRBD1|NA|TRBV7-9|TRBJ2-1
TGTGCCAGCGCGAAACAGGGGGCTTTAGTCGATGAGCAGTTCTTC
CASAKQGALVDEQFF
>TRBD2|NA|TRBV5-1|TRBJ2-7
TGCGCCAGCAGAAGGCTAGCGGGAGCCCTTAAGGAGAACGAGCAGTACTTC
CASRRLAGALKENEQYF
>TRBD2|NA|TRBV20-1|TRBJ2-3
TGCAGTGCGCCGGGAGGGCCTGGAGATACGCAGTATTTT
CSAPGGPGDTQYF
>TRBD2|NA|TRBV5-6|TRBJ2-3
TGTGCCAGCATGTTAGCGGGGTCCACAGATACGCAGTATTTT
CASMLAGSTDTQYF
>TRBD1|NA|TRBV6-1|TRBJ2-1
TGTGCCAGCAGTGAAAGACAGGGGAATGAGCAGTTCTTC
CASSERQGNEQFF
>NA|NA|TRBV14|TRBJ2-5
TGTGCCAGCAGCCAAGTCGGGAGAACCCGAGAGACCCAGTACTTC
CASSQVGRTRETQYF
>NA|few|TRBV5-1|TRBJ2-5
TGCGCCAGCAGCTTGTCGGGTAGAAGAGAGACCCAGTACTTC
CASSLSGRRETQYF
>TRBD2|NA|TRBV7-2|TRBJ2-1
TGTGCCAGCAGCTCGGGACTAGGGGGGATCAATGAGCAGTTCTTC
CASSSGLGGINEQFF
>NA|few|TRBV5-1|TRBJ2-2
TGCGCCAGCAGCTTCCAGGGCACCGGGGAGCTGTTTTTT
CASSFQGTGELFF
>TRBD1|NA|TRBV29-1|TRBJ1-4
TGCAGCGCTTCGGCAAGGGACAGGGGGCCTGAAAAACTGTTTTTT
CSASARDRGPEKLFF
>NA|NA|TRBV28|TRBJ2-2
TGTGCCAGCCTCCCGGGCGGGTTGGACACCGGGGAGCTGTTTTTT
CASLPGGLDTGELFF
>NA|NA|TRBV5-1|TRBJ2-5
TGCGCCAGCAGCCCTCCGGGGCTAGCCGAAGAGACCCAGTACTTC
CASSPPGLAEETQYF
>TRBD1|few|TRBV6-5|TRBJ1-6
TGTGCCAGCAGTTACTCAGGACAGGGAGGATCACCCCTCCACTTT
CASSYSGQGGSPLHF
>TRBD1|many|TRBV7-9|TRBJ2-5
TGTGCCAGCAGCGTTGACAGGGGCCAGGAGACCCAGTACTTC
CASSVDRGQETQYF
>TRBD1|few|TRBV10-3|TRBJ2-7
TGTGCCGCCGGACAGGGGATCGTCGAGCAGTACTTC
CAAGQGIVEQYF
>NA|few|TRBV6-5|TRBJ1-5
TGTGCCAGCAGTTACGGAGTGGGCGACGGCAATCAGCCCCAGCATTTT
CASSYGVGDGNQPQHF
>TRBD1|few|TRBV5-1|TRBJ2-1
TGCGCCAGCAGCCCCGGACAGGGTTGGGGCAATGAGCAGTTCTTC
CASSPGQGWGNEQFF
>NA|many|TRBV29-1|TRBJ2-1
TGCAGCGGCGACAGGTCAAATGAGCAGTTCTTC
CSGDRSNEQFF
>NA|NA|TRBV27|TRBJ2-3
TGTGCCAGCGCCCGTAGAAGGGAGGGCACAGATACGCAGTATTTT
CASARRREGTDTQYF